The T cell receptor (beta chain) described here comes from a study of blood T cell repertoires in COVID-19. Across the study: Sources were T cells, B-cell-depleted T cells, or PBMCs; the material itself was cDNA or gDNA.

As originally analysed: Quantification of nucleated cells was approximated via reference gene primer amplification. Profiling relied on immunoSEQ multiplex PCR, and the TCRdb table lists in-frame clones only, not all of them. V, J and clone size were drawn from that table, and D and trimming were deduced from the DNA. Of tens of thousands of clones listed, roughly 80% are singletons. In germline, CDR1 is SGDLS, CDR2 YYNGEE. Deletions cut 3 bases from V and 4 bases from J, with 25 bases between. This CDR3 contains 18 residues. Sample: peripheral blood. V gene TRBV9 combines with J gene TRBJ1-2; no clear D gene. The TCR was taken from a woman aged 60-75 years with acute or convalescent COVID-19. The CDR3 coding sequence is TGTGCCAGCAGCGCCACAGTTTCTTTAGAGGAGGAACTCTATGGCTACACCTTC. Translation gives CASSATVSLEEELYGYTF.